This T cell receptor beta chain stems from a study of T-cell reconstitution after alpha-beta-depleted transplantation in children. General observations from the study: In some patients, recipient T cells and intrathymic progenitors surviving conditioning explained high day-60 diversity. Alpha-beta T cells about two months after transplant reportedly derived from several hundred expanded graft clones. Newly produced T cells mostly accounted for T-cell counts and diversity one year post-transplant.

A library of TCRbeta sequences, prepared with unique molecular identifiers, was generated. TCRdb re-called the PCR reads through MiXCR, storing one row per CDR3 protein. Here the sample spans fewer than 750,000 distinct CDR3 sequences, 20% to 25% being singletons. Details on this clonotype: Its antigen is unidentified.

This material consisted of PBMCs, mostly from graft donor cells, taken 360 days after TCRalphabeta/CD19-depleted stem cell transplant. This TCR was recovered from a boy under two years old who had a stem cell transplant for acute myeloid leukemia, so the T cells may come from the graft donor.

CDR3: CSARGGLAGDTDTQYF. CDR3 DNA sequence: TGCAGTGCTAGAGGCGGTTTAGCGGGGGACACAGATACGCAGTATTTT. The chain uses TRBV20-1 and TRBJ2-3, with TRBD2 identical over 9 bases. Germline V CDR1 and CDR2: DFQATT, SNEGSKA (reference sequence). After removal of 1 base from V and 2 bases from J, the junction contained 7 bases not matched to a gene. CDR3 length: 16 residues.